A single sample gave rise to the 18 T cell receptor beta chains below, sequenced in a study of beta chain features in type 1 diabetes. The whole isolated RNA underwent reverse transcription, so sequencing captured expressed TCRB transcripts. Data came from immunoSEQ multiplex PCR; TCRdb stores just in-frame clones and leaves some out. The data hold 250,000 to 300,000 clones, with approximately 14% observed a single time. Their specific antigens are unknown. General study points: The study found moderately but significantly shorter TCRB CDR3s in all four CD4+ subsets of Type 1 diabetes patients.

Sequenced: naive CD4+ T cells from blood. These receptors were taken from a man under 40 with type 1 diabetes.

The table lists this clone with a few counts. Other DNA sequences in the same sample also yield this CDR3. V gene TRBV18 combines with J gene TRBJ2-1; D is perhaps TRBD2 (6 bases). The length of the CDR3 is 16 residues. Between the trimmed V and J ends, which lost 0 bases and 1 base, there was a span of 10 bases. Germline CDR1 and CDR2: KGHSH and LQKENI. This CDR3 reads CASSPPSGGSYNEQFF. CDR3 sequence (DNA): TGTGCCAGCTCACCACCAAGTGGAGGGTCCTACAATGAGCAGTTCTTC.

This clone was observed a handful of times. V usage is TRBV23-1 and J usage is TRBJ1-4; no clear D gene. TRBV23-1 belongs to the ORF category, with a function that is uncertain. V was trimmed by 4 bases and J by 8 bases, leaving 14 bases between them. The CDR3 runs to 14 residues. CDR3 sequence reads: CASSPRRVEEKLFF. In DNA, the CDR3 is TGCGCCAGCAGTCCCCGGAGAGTGGAGGAAAAACTGTTTTTT.

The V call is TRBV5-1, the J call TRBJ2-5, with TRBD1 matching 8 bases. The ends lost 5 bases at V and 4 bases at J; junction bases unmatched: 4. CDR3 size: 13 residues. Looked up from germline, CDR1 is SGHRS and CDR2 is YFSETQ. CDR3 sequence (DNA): TGCGCCAGCAGATCGACAGGGGCAGAGACCCAGTACTTC. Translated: CASRSTGAETQYF.

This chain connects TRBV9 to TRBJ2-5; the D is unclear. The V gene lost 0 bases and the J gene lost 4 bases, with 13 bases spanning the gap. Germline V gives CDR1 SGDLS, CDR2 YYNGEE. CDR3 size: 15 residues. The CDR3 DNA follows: TGTGCCAGCAGCGTAGCAGGCTATCAGACAGAGACCCAGTACTTC. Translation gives CASSVAGYQTETQYF.

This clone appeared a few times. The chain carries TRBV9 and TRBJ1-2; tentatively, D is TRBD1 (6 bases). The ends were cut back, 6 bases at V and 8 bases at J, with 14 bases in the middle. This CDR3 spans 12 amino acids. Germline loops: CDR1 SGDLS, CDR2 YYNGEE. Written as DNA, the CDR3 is TGTGCCAGCAAACAGGGAGTGAGCGGCTACACCTTC. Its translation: CASKQGVSGYTF.

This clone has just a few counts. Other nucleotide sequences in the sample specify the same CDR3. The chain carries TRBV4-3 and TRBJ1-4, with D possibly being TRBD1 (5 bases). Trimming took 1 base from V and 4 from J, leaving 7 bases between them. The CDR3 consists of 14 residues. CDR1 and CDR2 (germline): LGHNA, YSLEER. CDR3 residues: CASSQGQINEKLFF. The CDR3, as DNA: TGCGCCAGCAGCCAAGGACAGATTAATGAAAAACTGTTTTTT.

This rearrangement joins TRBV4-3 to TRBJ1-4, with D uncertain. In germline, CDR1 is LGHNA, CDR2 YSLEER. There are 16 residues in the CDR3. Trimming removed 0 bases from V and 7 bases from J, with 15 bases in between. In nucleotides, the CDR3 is TGCGCCAGCAGCCAAGATCCCAGTTCTCGGGGTGAAAAACTGTTTTTT. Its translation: CASSQDPSSRGEKLFF.

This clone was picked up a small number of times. The DNA for the CDR3 is TGCGCCAGCAGCTTGTCTTTATTAGCGGGAGGCCTCTCCTACAATGAGCAGTTCTTC. Residues: CASSLSLLAGGLSYNEQFF. The rearrangement links TRBV5-1 to TRBJ2-1; 10 nucleotides align to TRBD2. Germline trimming cut 1 base from V and 0 bases from J; bases unmatched to any gene: 10. Per germline, CDR1 SGHRS and CDR2 YFSETQ. The CDR3 has 19 amino acids.

In nucleotides, the CDR3 is TGTGCCAGCAGCTTAGAAGGGACAGGGGGCAGCGAGCAGTACTTC. Translation: CASSLEGTGGSEQYF. The V gene is TRBV7-9, the J gene TRBJ2-7, with TRBD1 identical over 12 bases. The CDR3 has 15 amino acids. Per germline, CDR1 SEHNR and CDR2 FQNEAQ (reference sequence). J lost 6 bases, V lost 1 base, and 4 bases had no gene match.

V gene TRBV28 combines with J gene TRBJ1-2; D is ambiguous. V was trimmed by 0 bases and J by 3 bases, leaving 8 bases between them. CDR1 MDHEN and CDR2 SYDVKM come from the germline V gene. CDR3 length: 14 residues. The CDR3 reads CASSLWLSDYGYTF. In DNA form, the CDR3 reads TGTGCCAGCAGTTTATGGTTATCGGACTATGGCTACACCTTC.

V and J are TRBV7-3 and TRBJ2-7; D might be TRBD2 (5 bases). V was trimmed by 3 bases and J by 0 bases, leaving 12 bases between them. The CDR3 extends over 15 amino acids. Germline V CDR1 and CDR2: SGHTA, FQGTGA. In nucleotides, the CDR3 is TGTGCCAGCAGCTTTACTAGGGTGAACTCCTACGAGCAGTACTTC. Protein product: CASSFTRVNSYEQYF.

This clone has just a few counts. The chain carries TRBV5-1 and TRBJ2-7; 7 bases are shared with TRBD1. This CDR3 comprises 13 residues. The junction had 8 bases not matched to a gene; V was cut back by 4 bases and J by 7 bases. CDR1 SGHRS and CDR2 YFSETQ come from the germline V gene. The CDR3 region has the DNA TGCGCCAGCAGCGCGACAGGGTTCTGGGAGCAGTACTTC. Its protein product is CASSATGFWEQYF. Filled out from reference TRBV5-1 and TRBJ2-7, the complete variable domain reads KAGVTQTPRYLIKTRGQQVTLSCSPISGHRSVSWYQQTPGQGLQFLFEYFSETQRNKGNFPGRFSGRQFSNSRSEMNVSTLELGDSALYLCASSATGFWEQYFGPGTRLTVT.

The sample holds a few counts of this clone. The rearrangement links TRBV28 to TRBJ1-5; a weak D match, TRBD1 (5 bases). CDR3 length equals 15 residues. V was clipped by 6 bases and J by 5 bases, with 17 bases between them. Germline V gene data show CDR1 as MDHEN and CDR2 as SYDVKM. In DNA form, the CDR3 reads TGTGCCAGCAGCTCTCCAGGGATGGGGTATCAGCCCCAGCATTTT. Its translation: CASSSPGMGYQPQHF.

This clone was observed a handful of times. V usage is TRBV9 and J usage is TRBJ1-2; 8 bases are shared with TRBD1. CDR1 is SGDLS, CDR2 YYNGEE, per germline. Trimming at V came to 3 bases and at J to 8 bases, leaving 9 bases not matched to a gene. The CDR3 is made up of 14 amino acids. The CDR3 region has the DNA TGTGCCAGCAGCGCGGATGACAGGGGACGGGGCTACACCTTC. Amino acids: CASSADDRGRGYTF.

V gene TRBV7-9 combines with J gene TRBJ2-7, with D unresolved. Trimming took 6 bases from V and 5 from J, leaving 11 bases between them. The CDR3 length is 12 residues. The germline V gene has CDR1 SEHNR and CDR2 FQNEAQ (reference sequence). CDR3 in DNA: TGTGCCAGCAGTTTAAGTCGGGACGAGCAGTACTTC. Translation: CASSLSRDEQYF.

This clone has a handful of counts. CDR3 residues: CASSLDVSYEQYF. The CDR3 nucleotides read TGTGCCAGCAGCTTAGATGTCAGCTACGAGCAGTACTTC. The gene calls are TRBV11-2 and TRBJ2-7, with no clear D. The germline V and J ends were trimmed by 0 bases and 3 bases, with 6 bases remaining between them. The germline CDR1 and CDR2 sequences are SGHAT and FQNNGV. The CDR3 contains 13 residues.

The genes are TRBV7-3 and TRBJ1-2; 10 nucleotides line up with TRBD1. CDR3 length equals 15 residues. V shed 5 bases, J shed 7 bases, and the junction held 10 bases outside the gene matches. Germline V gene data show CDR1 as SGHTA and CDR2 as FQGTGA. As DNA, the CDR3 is TGTGCCAGCAGCCCTGGACAGGGGGTTAGGAGTGGCTACACCTTC. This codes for CASSPGQGVRSGYTF.

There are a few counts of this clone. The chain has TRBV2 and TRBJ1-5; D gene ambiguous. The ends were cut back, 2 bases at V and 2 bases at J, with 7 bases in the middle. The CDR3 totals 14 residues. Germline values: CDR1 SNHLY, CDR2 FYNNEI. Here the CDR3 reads CASSEQARNQPQHF. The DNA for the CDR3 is TGTGCCAGCAGTGAACAGGCACGCAATCAGCCCCAGCATTTT.